The 9 T cell receptor beta chains given below trace back to one sample, sequenced in a study of vaccination and CD4 T cells after COVID-19. These receptors lack a known antigen. Documented time point: late sampling 161 to 241 days after vaccination in a few convalescent patients. Treatment meaning: roughly 11-day PBMC culture with coronavirus spike peptide pools or control peptides (ViraFEST assay). Sequencing of cultured CD4+ T cell DNA used the Oncomine TCR Beta short-read assay. One entry per CDR3 protein results from TCRdb running MiXCR on the PCR reads. This repertoire shows 15,000 to 20,000 distinct CDR3 sequences, approximately 56% found once; its top ten account for 21%. The sample was CD4+ T cells from blood, cultured in vitro, taken about 7 months after SARS-CoV-2 vaccination. Receptor source: a human donor who had recovered from COVID-19.

In this sample, this clonotype turned up once. The chain has TRBV7-2 and TRBJ2-7, with 11 bases matching TRBD2. V shed 5 bases and J 2 bases; nucleotides not matched to a gene: 8. Germline V gene lookup returns CDR1 SGHTA and CDR2 FQGNSA. The CDR3 spans 16 residues. The CDR3 sequence is CASSADLAGGAYEQYF. CDR3 nucleotides: TGTGCCAGCAGCGCGGATCTAGCGGGGGGCGCCTACGAGCAGTACTTC. The entire variable domain, with the rest obtained from reference TRBV7-2 and TRBJ2-7, is as follows: GAGVSQSPSNKVTEKGKDVELRCDPISGHTALYWYRQSLGQGLEFLIYFQGNSAPDKSGLPSDRFSAERTGGSVSTLTIQRTQQEDSAVYLCASSADLAGGAYEQYFGPGTRLTVT.

The chain links TRBV7-6 to TRBJ2-5; D may be TRBD2 (5 bases). CDR1 SGHVS and CDR2 FNYEAQ come from the germline V gene. Trimming stripped 1 base from V and 9 bases from J, with 9 bases between. The CDR3 contains 12 residues. The CDR3 protein is CASSLVPGAQYF. In DNA form, the CDR3 reads TGTGCCAGCAGCTTAGTCCCCGGGGCCCAGTACTTC.

This clonotype has only a few counts. The rearrangement uses TRBV6-1 and TRBJ1-2; D ambiguous. This CDR3 is built from 16 residues. V lost 0 bases and J lost 5, with 16 bases in between. Germline values: CDR1 MNHNS, CDR2 SASEGT. The CDR3 spells CASSEAGLEMWYGYTF. CDR3 in DNA: TGTGCCAGCAGTGAAGCGGGTCTCGAAATGTGGTATGGCTACACCTTC.

The J gene is TRBJ2-7, the V gene TRBV19; the match to TRBD2 covers 7 bases. Per germline, CDR1 LNHDA and CDR2 SQIVND (reference sequence). Trimming removed 2 bases from V and 2 bases from J; junction bases left unmatched: 9. The CDR3 has 16 residues. The DNA for the CDR3 is TGTGCCAGTAGTATATTCGGGAGGACCTCTACCTACGAGCAGTACTTC. This sequence encodes CASSIFGRTSTYEQYF.

CDR3 nucleotide sequence: TGTGCCAGCAGTGTTCAGGGAAGGAACACTGAAGCTTTCTTT. It specifies CASSVQGRNTEAFF. The genes are TRBV2 and TRBJ1-1, with D tentatively TRBD1 (5 bases). V lost 4 bases and J lost 1, with 10 bases in between. This CDR3 comprises 14 residues. Germline loops: CDR1 SNHLY, CDR2 FYNNEI.

The V call is TRBV11-2, the J call TRBJ2-3; no clear D. Germline CDR1 SGHAT, CDR2 FQNNGV. V lost 3 bases and J 6 bases, leaving 4 bases between the germline ends. The CDR3 consists of 11 residues. In nucleotides, the CDR3 is TGTGCCAGCAGCTTTGGGGATACGCAGTATTTT. Encoded protein: CASSFGDTQYF.

This clonotype was observed a handful of times. The rearrangement joins TRBV6-1 to TRBJ2-3; 10 bases are a match to TRBD1. The CDR3 is made up of 15 amino acids. The germline gives CDR1 MNHNS, CDR2 SASEGT. V dropped 8 bases and J dropped 5; count of bases not matched to a gene: 10. The CDR3 DNA reads as TGTGCCAGCGCACCCTACGGACAGGGGGAAGATACGCAGTATTTT. It is translated as CASAPYGQGEDTQYF.

The sample holds a few counts of this clonotype. The gene calls are TRBV4-1 and TRBJ1-1; D remains ambiguous. V dropped 1 base and J dropped 3 bases, with 12 bases sitting between them. The germline V gene has CDR1 MGHRA and CDR2 YSYEKL. This CDR3 comprises 15 residues. The DNA for the CDR3 is TGCGCCAGCAGCCAAGTTTCGGTCGGCTACACTGAAGCTTTCTTT. Encoded protein: CASSQVSVGYTEAFF.

The chain employs TRBV19 and TRBJ1-2; TRBD1 agrees at 8 bases. Germline CDR1 LNHDA, CDR2 SQIVND (reference sequence). This CDR3 region has 13 residues. The ends lost 4 bases at V and 8 bases at J; junction bases unmatched: 6. CDR3 in amino acids: CASSTRTGRGYTF. The CDR3 nucleotides are TGTGCCAGTAGTACCCGGACAGGGCGAGGCTACACCTTC.